This T cell receptor beta chain was captured by sequencing in a study of persistence of HIV-infected CD4 T cells. Sequencing used immunoSEQ version 4 in survey mode. The repertoire was sequenced with immunoSEQ multiplex PCR; TCRdb's copy has only in-frame clones and lacks some. Among fewer than 35,000 clones listed, 82% were seen once. Whole-study results and caveats: CMV- and Gag-responding cells had lower TCRbeta richness than CD3/CD28-responding cells.

In the case of this clone: As yet, its antigen is unknown.

The stimulus was lysate of CMV-infected fibroblasts, around 10 ug/mL. Sorted nonresponding memory CD4+ T cells were CD40L-negative, CD69-negative, CD45RO-high. Donors had undetectable plasma HIV-1 RNA, under 50 copies/mL, for 4+ years. Anti-CD28/CD49d costimulation, CD40-blocking antibody and enfuvirtide were given to CD8-depleted PBMCs for roughly 20 hours. The clonotype originates from an adult woman with HIV who was CMV-seropositive. This sample comprised CD4+ T cells sorted from PBMCs after roughly 18-hour stimulation, obtained from a patient who received antiretroviral therapy.

The CDR3 region is CASSLIADGGETQYF. The CDR3 coding sequence is TGTGCCAGCAGCTTGATAGCGGATGGTGGAGAGACCCAGTACTTC. The chain employs TRBV5-4 and TRBJ2-5; D may be TRBD2 (6 bases). V shed 1 base and J shed 4 bases, with 14 bases lying between them. The V gene's germline CDR1 is SGHNT and CDR2 YYREEE (reference sequence). This CDR3 has 15 residues.